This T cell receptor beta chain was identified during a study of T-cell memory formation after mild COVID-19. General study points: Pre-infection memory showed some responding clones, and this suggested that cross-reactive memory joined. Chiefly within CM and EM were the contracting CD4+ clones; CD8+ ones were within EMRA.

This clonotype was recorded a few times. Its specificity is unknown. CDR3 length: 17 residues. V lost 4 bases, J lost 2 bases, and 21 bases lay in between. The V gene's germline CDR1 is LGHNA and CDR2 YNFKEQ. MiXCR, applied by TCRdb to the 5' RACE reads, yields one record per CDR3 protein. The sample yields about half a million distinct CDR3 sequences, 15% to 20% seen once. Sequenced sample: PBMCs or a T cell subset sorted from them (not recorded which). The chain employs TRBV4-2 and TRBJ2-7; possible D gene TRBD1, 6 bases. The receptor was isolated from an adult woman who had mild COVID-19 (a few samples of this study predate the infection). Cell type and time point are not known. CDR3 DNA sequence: TGTGCCAGCAGCCTCGAAGACGGTCGGGACACCACCTACGAGCAGTACTTC. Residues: CASSLEDGRDTTYEQYF.